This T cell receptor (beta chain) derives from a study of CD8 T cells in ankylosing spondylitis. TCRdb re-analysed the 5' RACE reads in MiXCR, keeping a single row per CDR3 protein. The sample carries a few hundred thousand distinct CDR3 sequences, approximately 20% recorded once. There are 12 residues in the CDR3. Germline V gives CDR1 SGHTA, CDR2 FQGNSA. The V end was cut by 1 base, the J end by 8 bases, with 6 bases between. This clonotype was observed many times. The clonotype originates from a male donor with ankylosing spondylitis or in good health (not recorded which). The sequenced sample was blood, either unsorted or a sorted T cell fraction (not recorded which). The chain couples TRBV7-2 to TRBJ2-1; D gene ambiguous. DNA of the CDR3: TGTGCCAGCAGCTTAGGTGGGGATGAGCAGTTCTTC. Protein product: CASSLGGDEQFF.